A single sample is the source of the 18 T cell receptor beta chains below, sequenced in a study of cytomegalovirus exposure and HLA in healthy donors. Researchers ran the PCR with 60 Vbeta and 13 Jbeta primers. Assay: immunoSEQ multiplex PCR; the TCRdb copy retains only in-frame clones and omits some. Here the sample spans about 150,000 clones, over 65% being singletons. Material for sequencing was PBMCs. These receptors all stem from a man aged 40-55 years in good health and CMV-seronegative.

The chain joins TRBV18 to TRBJ1-2, with unresolved D. V was clipped by 3 bases and J by 2 bases, with 7 bases between them. The length of the CDR3 is 13 residues. The germline V gene has CDR1 KGHSH and CDR2 LQKENI. CDR3 bases: TGTGCCAGCTCACCGGAGGGAAACTATGGCTACACCTTC. Translated, it gives CASSPEGNYGYTF.

The rearrangement links TRBV7-8 to TRBJ2-4, with a tentative D call TRBD2 (6 bases). The ends were cut back, 0 bases at V and 1 base at J, with 19 bases in the middle. Per germline, CDR1 SGHVS and CDR2 FQNEAQ. The CDR3 has 19 residues. The CDR3: CASSLAPGTPPEAKNIQYF. CDR3 nucleotides: TGTGCCAGCAGCTTAGCTCCCGGGACTCCTCCGGAGGCCAAAAACATTCAGTACTTC.

The chain employs TRBV5-1 and TRBJ2-3; weak D call: TRBD2 (6 bases). The CDR3 sequence is 18 residues long. V shed 1 base and J shed 0 bases, with 18 bases lying between them. Germline V gene data show CDR1 as SGHRS and CDR2 as YFSETQ. CDR3 residues: CASSLSGDFFGSTDTQYF. The DNA of the CDR3 is TGCGCCAGCAGCTTGTCGGGGGATTTTTTTGGTAGCACAGATACGCAGTATTTT.

This chain uses TRBV30 with TRBJ1-1; no clear D. The CDR3 totals 11 residues. Germline V gives CDR1 GTSNPN, CDR2 SVGIG (reference sequence). Trimming stripped 3 bases from V and 5 bases from J, with 7 bases between. The CDR3 region is CAWRGRTEAFF. In nucleotides, the CDR3 is TGTGCCTGGAGGGGGAGGACTGAAGCTTTCTTT. Together with reference TRBV30 and TRBJ1-1, the CDR3 gives the full variable domain: SQTIHQWPATLVQPVGSPLSLECTVEGTSNPNLYWYRQAAGRGLQLLFYSVGIGQISSEVPQNLSASRPQDRQFILSSKKLLLSDSGFYLCAWRGRTEAFFGQGTRLTVV.

The V call is TRBV4-1, the J call TRBJ2-2; 8 positions agree with TRBD1. Looked up from germline, CDR1 is MGHRA and CDR2 is YSYEKL. The CDR3 has 16 amino acids. V shed 1 base and J 4 bases; nucleotides not matched to a gene: 5. DNA of the CDR3: TGCGCCAGCAGCCAAGCCAGGGGGCATGGCACCGGGGAGCTGTTTTTT. This translates into CASSQARGHGTGELFF.

This clone is a singleton in its sample. The chain joins TRBV5-1 to TRBJ2-5, with 7 bases fitting TRBD1. CDR3 length: 14 residues. V shed 0 bases and J 4 bases; nucleotides not matched to a gene: 3. The V gene's germline CDR1 is SGHRS and CDR2 YFSETQ. DNA for the CDR3: TGCGCCAGCAGCTTGGAAGGGGGCGTAGAGACCCAGTACTTC. Amino acid sequence: CASSLEGGVETQYF.

This chain links TRBV10-3 with TRBJ1-6; D remains ambiguous. Germline CDR1 ENHRY, CDR2 SYGVKD. The CDR3 is 14 amino acids. Trimming took 2 bases from V and 8 from J, leaving 10 bases between them. The CDR3 DNA follows: TGTGCCATCAGTGAGGGCAGGTCTGATTCACCCCTCCACTTT. Its protein product is CAISEGRSDSPLHF.

This clone has just one count. The chain links TRBV7-9 to TRBJ2-2; TRBD1 aligns across 9 bases. After removal of 8 bases from V and 4 bases from J, the junction contained 2 bases not matched to a gene. The CDR3 consists of 13 residues. CDR1 is SEHNR and CDR2 is FQNEAQ in the germline V gene (reference sequence). The chain's CDR3 is CASETGGTGELFF. The CDR3 coding sequence is TGTGCCAGCGAGACAGGGGGCACCGGGGAGCTGTTTTTT.

DNA of the CDR3: TGCGCCAGCAGCCGTGATCCCGGACAGGGGGCATCCGAGCAGTACTTC. Its translation is CASSRDPGQGASEQYF. The chain uses TRBV4-1 and TRBJ2-7; 11 positions agree with TRBD1. CDR1 and CDR2 (germline): MGHRA, YSYEKL. This CDR3 has 16 residues. V lost 4 bases to trimming and J lost 6 bases; unmatched junction nucleotides: 11.

This chain uses TRBV11-1 with TRBJ2-5, with 12 bases matching TRBD2. The DNA end is a closer match to TRBJ2-7, so the J assignment may be wrong. The CDR3 is 15 residues long. Germline loops: CDR1 SGHAT, CDR2 FQDESV (reference sequence). CDR3 protein: CASSLATSGSREQYF. CDR3 sequence (DNA): TGTGCCAGCAGCTTAGCGACTAGCGGGAGCCGCGAGCAGTACTTC.

The table lists this clone with a few counts. This chain links TRBV4-2 with TRBJ2-2; D may be TRBD2 (6 bases). This CDR3 is 15 amino acids long. Per germline, CDR1 LGHNA and CDR2 YNFKEQ. Trimming removed 1 base from V and 2 bases from J, with 8 bases in between. CDR3 loop: CASSQGDSNTGELFF. Here the CDR3 DNA reads TGTGCCAGCAGCCAAGGGGACTCTAACACCGGGGAGCTGTTTTTT.

This clone was seen more than once but under ten times. The chain employs TRBV7-2 and TRBJ1-6, with 7 bases fitting TRBD1. CDR3 length: 15 residues. Looked up from germline, CDR1 is SGHTA and CDR2 is FQGNSA. V shed 5 bases and J 7 bases; nucleotides not matched to a gene: 8. CDR3: CASSIRDSANSPLHF. The DNA for the CDR3 is TGTGCCAGCAGCATCCGGGACAGCGCAAATTCACCCCTCCACTTT. The complete variable domain, with remaining parts taken from reference TRBV7-2 and TRBJ1-6, reads GAGVSQSPSNKVTEKGKDVELRCDPISGHTALYWYRQSLGQGLEFLIYFQGNSAPDKSGLPSDRFSAERTGGSVSTLTIQRTQQEDSAVYLCASSIRDSANSPLHFGNGTRLTVT.

The chain joins TRBV6-1 to TRBJ1-1; D is perhaps TRBD1 (6 bases). Trimming stripped 6 bases from V and 6 bases from J, with 11 bases between. The CDR3 covers 12 residues. From germline, CDR1 is MNHNS and CDR2 SASEGT. CDR3 sequence reads: CASSVQGAEAFF. The CDR3, as DNA: TGTGCCAGCAGCGTACAGGGTGCTGAAGCTTTCTTT.

V usage is TRBV7-3 and J usage is TRBJ2-1; weak D call: TRBD2 (7 bases). This CDR3 has 13 amino acids. From germline, CDR1 is SGHTA and CDR2 FQGTGA. V lost 5 bases and J 6 bases, leaving 11 bases between the germline ends. CDR3 sequence (DNA): TGTGCCAGCAGCCCCCGGGGGGCCAATGAGCAGTTCTTC. Translating gives CASSPRGANEQFF.

The chain carries TRBV9 and TRBJ2-5, with D maybe TRBD1 (6 bases). Trimming shortened V by 3 bases and J by 11 bases, and 17 bases separated the two germline ends. The CDR3 has 13 amino acids. Germline CDR1 SGDLS, CDR2 YYNGEE. CDR3 nucleotide sequence: TGTGCCAGCAGCGGAGAAACAGGGCCAGTGCAGTACTTC. Amino acids: CASSGETGPVQYF.

The gene calls are TRBV11-2 and TRBJ2-5, with 9 bases aligning to TRBD2. The CDR3 is made up of 14 amino acids. Germline V gives CDR1 SGHAT, CDR2 FQNNGV. Germline trimming cut 1 base from V and 7 bases from J; bases unmatched to any gene: 4. DNA of the CDR3: TGTGCCAGCAGCTTAGTCCGACTAGCGGTGACCCAGTACTTC. It translates to CASSLVRLAVTQYF.

V usage is TRBV18 and J usage is TRBJ2-7; D may be TRBD2 (6 bases). V was cut by 0 bases and J by 6 bases, with 9 bases left in between. The CDR3 runs to 13 residues. CDR1 and CDR2 (germline): KGHSH, LQKENI. The CDR3 bases are TGTGCCAGCTCACCACCTGTCGGGGGCGAGCAGTACTTC. It specifies CASSPPVGGEQYF.

This clone was recorded only once. The rearrangement links TRBV7-6 to TRBJ2-7, with 14 bases aligning to TRBD2. CDR3 length: 18 residues. Germline assignment: CDR1 SGHVS and CDR2 FNYEAQ. V dropped 5 bases and J dropped 4; count of bases not matched to a gene: 13. This CDR3 is CASSLPAPGTSGSYEQYF. The CDR3 DNA sequence: TGTGCCAGCAGCCTCCCTGCTCCCGGGACTAGCGGGAGTTACGAGCAGTACTTC.